The 11 T cell receptor beta chains below all came from one sample that was sequenced in a study of T cells in tuberculosis. The repertoire was sequenced with immunoSEQ multiplex PCR; TCRdb's copy has only in-frame clones and lacks some. The sample carries some 40,000 clones, roughly 94% recorded once. As for time point: new active TB diagnosis, blood taken before or within 7 days of starting treatment. Sample: PBMCs, taken at tuberculosis diagnosis. Every receptor here comes from an adult with tuberculosis.

This clone was counted a single time. V is TRBV4-1 and J is TRBJ2-7; D is undetermined. V was trimmed by 1 base and J by 7 bases, leaving 11 bases between them. The germline CDR1 and CDR2 sequences are MGHRA and YSYEKL. CDR3 length: 13 amino acids. CDR3 region: CASSQALGEEQYF. CDR3 in DNA: TGCGCCAGCAGCCAAGCCCTAGGCGAGGAGCAGTACTTC.

V gene TRBV5-1 combines with J gene TRBJ2-7; 7 nucleotides align to TRBD2. There are 16 residues in the CDR3. The V gene's germline CDR1 is SGHRS and CDR2 YFSETQ. Trimming at V came to 1 base and at J to 0 bases, leaving 7 bases not matched to a gene. CDR3 sequence reads: CASSLSVGGNSYEQYF. The CDR3, as DNA: TGCGCCAGCAGCTTGTCCGTGGGGGGGAACTCCTACGAGCAGTACTTC. Full variable domain (rest looked up from reference TRBV5-1 and TRBJ2-7): KAGVTQTPRYLIKTRGQQVTLSCSPISGHRSVSWYQQTPGQGLQFLFEYFSETQRNKGNFPGRFSGRQFSNSRSEMNVSTLELGDSALYLCASSLSVGGNSYEQYFGPGTRLTVT.

The J gene is TRBJ1-5, the V gene TRBV18, with 7 bases identical to TRBD1. This CDR3 spans 15 amino acids. V shed 6 bases and J 3 bases; nucleotides not matched to a gene: 8. Germline values: CDR1 KGHSH, CDR2 LQKENI. CDR3 residues: CASSHSGQVNQPQHF. The CDR3 DNA sequence: TGTGCCAGCTCGCATTCCGGACAGGTCAATCAGCCCCAGCATTTT.

The V call is TRBV5-6, the J call TRBJ1-1; TRBD1 might be the D (6 bases). Germline CDR1 SGHDT, CDR2 YYEEEE. The germline V and J ends were trimmed by 1 base and 7 bases, with 11 bases remaining between them. This CDR3 contains 13 residues. The CDR3 is CASSLLGANEAFF. CDR3 sequence (DNA): TGTGCCAGCAGCTTGTTGGGGGCTAATGAAGCTTTCTTT.

The gene calls are TRBV5-1 and TRBJ2-2; tentative D call: TRBD1 (6 bases). Germline CDR1 SGHRS, CDR2 YFSETQ. V was clipped by 4 bases and J by 6 bases, with 13 bases between them. The CDR3 covers 14 residues. CDR3 DNA sequence: TGCGCCAGCAGCCTACTGGCAGGGGCCGGGGAGCTGTTTTTT. It codes for CASSLLAGAGELFF. Variable domain in full (rest from reference TRBV5-1 and TRBJ2-2): KAGVTQTPRYLIKTRGQQVTLSCSPISGHRSVSWYQQTPGQGLQFLFEYFSETQRNKGNFPGRFSGRQFSNSRSEMNVSTLELGDSALYLCASSLLAGAGELFFGEGSRLTVL.

This clone was detected once. The chain has TRBV6-1 and TRBJ1-5; D gene uncertain. Germline V gene lookup returns CDR1 MNHNS and CDR2 SASEGT. Trimming removed 7 bases from V and 2 bases from J, with 12 bases in between. CDR3 length equals 14 residues. CDR3 bases: TGTGCCAGCATCCAAGTCTCAGGCAATCAGCCCCAGCATTTT. Its protein is CASIQVSGNQPQHF.

This chain connects TRBV19 to TRBJ1-3, with D maybe TRBD1 (5 bases). The CDR3 loop spans 14 amino acids. V lost 3 bases and J lost 2, with 8 bases in between. Germline values: CDR1 LNHDA, CDR2 SQIVND (reference sequence). CDR3 coding DNA: TGTGCCAGTAGTATCGGGGGGACTGGAAACACCATATATTTT. The encoded protein is CASSIGGTGNTIYF.

The rearrangement uses TRBV28 and TRBJ1-2, with 7 positions matching TRBD1. Germline CDR1 is MDHEN and CDR2 is SYDVKM. The trim removed 8 bases at V and 2 bases at J, leaving 11 bases unmatched. This CDR3 is built from 15 residues. CDR3 loop: CASVDVQGINYGYTF. CDR3 coding DNA: TGTGCCAGCGTAGACGTACAGGGGATCAACTATGGCTACACCTTC.

The chain has TRBV7-6 and TRBJ1-2; 7 bases agree with TRBD1. The CDR3 covers 16 residues. Germline CDR1 and CDR2: SGHVS and FNYEAQ. Trimming cost V 5 bases and J 1 base; bases outside gene matches: 10. The CDR3 DNA sequence: TGTGCCAGCAGCCCGGACAGGTTGCGGGGTAACTATGGCTACACCTTC. It translates to CASSPDRLRGNYGYTF.

This clone was seen just once. The CDR3 DNA sequence: TGTGCCTGGAGTGGATCGACAGGAGGCTTCAATCAGCCCCAGCATTTT. Translating gives CAWSGSTGGFNQPQHF. The chain uses TRBV30 and TRBJ1-5; perhaps TRBD1 as D (6 bases). The CDR3 contains 16 residues. Germline CDR1 reads GTSNPN; CDR2 reads SVGIG (reference sequence). V lost 1 base and J lost 3, with 16 bases in between.

The J gene is TRBJ1-2, the V gene TRBV5-1, with 10 nucleotides matching TRBD1. V was clipped by 5 bases and J by 6 bases; unmatched bases: 10. This CDR3 has 15 residues. The germline V gene has CDR1 SGHRS and CDR2 YFSETQ. The CDR3 DNA reads TGCGCCAGCAGTCTCTGGGACAGGGGAGCAGATGGCTACACCTTC. Its protein product is CASSLWDRGADGYTF.